This T cell receptor (beta chain) derives from a study of T-cell reconstitution after alpha-beta-depleted transplantation in children. Construction of the TCRbeta library involved unique molecular identifiers. TCRdb recomputed calls from the PCR reads with MiXCR, one row per CDR3 protein. The table has approximately 500,000 distinct CDR3 sequences, 27% seen once. Whole-study results and caveats: Some patients' high day-60 TCRbeta diversity was attributed to recipient cells surviving conditioning. By one year post-transplant, T-cell counts and diversity largely arose from T cells that were newly produced.

With V trimmed by 0 bases and J by 2 bases, 3 bases remained unmatched. CDR3 length: 16 residues. Germline V CDR1 and CDR2: MNHEY, SVGAGI. Comment on this clonotype: Its specificity is unknown.

This clonotype originated in a boy in the first two years of life with Wiskott-Aldrich syndrome, due to receive a stem cell transplant. This chain links TRBV6-5 with TRBJ2-7, with 11 bases lining up with TRBD2. Sequenced here: PBMCs, sampled before TCRalphabeta/CD19-depleted stem cell transplant. CDR3 DNA: TGTGCCAGCAGTTACTCGGGACTAGCGGATCCCTACGAGCAGTACTTC. Encoded protein: CASSYSGLADPYEQYF.